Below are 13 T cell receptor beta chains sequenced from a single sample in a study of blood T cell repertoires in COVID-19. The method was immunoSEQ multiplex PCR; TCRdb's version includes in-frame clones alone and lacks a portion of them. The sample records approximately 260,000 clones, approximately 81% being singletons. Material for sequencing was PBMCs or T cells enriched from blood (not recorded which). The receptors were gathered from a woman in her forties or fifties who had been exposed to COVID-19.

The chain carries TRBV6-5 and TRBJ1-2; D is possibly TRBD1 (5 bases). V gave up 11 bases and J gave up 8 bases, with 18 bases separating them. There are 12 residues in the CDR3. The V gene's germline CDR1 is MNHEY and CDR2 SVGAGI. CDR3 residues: CACRAQGSGYTF. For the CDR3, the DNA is TGTGCCTGCCGAGCCCAGGGATCCGGCTACACCTTC.

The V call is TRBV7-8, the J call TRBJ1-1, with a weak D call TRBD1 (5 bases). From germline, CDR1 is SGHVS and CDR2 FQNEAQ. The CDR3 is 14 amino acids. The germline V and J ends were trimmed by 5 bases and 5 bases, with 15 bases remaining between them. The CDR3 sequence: CASSVEEGRTEAFF. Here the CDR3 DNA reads TGTGCCAGCAGCGTAGAGGAGGGGAGGACTGAAGCTTTCTTT.

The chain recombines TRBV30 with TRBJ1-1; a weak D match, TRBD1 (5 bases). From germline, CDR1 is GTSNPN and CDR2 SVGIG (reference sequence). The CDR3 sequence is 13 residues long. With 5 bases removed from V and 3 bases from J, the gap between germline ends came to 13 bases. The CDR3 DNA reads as TGTGCCTGGGCTAAGGGGAGGGACACTGAAGCTTTCTTT. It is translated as CAWAKGRDTEAFF.

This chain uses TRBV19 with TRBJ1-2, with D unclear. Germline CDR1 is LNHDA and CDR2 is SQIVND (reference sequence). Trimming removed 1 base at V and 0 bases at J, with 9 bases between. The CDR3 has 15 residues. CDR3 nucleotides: TGTGCCAGTAGTATAGGAAGCGGAGCTAACTATGGCTACACCTTC. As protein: CASSIGSGANYGYTF.

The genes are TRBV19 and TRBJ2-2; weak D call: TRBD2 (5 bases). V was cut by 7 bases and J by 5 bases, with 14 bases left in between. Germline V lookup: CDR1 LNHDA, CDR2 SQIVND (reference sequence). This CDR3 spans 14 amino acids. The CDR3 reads CASTLRGGTGELFF. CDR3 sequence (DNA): TGTGCCAGTACCCTCCGAGGAGGTACCGGGGAGCTGTTTTTT.

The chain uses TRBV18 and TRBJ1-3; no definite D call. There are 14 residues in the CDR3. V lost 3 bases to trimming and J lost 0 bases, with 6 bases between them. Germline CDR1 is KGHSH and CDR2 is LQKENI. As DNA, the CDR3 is TGTGCCAGCTCACCCTCTGTCTCTGGAAACACCATATATTTT. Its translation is CASSPSVSGNTIYF.

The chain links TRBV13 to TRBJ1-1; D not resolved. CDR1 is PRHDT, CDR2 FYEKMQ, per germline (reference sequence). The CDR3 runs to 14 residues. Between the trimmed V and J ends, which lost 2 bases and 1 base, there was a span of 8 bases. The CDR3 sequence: CASSLFSGNTEAFF. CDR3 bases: TGTGCCAGCAGCTTATTTTCCGGGAACACTGAAGCTTTCTTT.

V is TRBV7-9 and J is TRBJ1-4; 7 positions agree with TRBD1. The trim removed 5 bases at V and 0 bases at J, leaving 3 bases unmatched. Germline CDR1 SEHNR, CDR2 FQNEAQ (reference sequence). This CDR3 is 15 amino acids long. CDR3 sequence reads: CASSPGQATNEKLFF. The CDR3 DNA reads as TGTGCCAGCAGCCCCGGACAGGCAACTAATGAAAAACTGTTTTTT.

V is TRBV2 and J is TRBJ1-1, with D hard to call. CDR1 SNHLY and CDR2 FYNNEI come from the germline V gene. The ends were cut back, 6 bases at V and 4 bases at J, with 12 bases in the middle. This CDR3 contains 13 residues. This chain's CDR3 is CASRQFAVTEAFF. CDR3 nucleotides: TGTGCCAGCAGACAATTTGCCGTCACTGAAGCTTTCTTT. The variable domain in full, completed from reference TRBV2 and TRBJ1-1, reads EPEVTQTPSHQVTQMGQEVILRCVPISNHLYFYWYRQILGQKVEFLVSFYNNEISEKSEIFDDQFSVERPDGSNFTLKIRSTKLEDSAMYFCASRQFAVTEAFFGQGTRLTVV.

The CDR3 loop reads CASSRTFRDEAFF. CDR3 bases: TGTGCCAGTAGCCGCACGTTCCGGGATGAAGCTTTCTTT. The rearrangement links TRBV19 to TRBJ1-1, with no clear D. This CDR3 comprises 13 residues. With 6 bases removed from V and 7 bases from J, the gap between germline ends came to 15 bases. Per germline, CDR1 LNHDA and CDR2 SQIVND (reference sequence).

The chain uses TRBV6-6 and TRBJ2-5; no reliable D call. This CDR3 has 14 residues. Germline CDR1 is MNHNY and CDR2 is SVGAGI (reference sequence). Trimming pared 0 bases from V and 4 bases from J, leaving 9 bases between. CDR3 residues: CASSYSNPLETQYF. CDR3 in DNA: TGTGCCAGCAGTTACTCGAACCCACTAGAGACCCAGTACTTC.

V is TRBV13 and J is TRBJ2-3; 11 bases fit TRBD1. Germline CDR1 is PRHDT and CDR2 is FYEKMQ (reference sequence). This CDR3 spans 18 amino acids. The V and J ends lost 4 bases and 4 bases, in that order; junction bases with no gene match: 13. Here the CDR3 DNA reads TGTGCCAGCAGCTCGTCATCCGGACAGGGGGCCGATTCAGATACGCAGTATTTT. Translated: CASSSSSGQGADSDTQYF.

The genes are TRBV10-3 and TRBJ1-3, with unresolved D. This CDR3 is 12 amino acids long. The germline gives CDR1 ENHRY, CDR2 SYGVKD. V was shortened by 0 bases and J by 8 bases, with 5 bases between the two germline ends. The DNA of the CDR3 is TGTGCCATCAGTGAGTCGAGCGACACCATATATTTT. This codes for CAISESSDTIYF.